This is a list of T cell receptor beta chains from one sample in a study of blood T cell repertoires in COVID-19. The assay was immunoSEQ multiplex PCR, and TCRdb's table has in-frame clones only and misses some. The sample carries about 70,000 clones, approximately 84% recorded once. Material: peripheral blood. The receptors come from a man aged 35-49 years with COVID-19, enrolled during active disease. Each CDR3 is given with its conserved first and last residue. The order of the fields is D gene, V gene, clone size, J gene, CDR3 protein, CDR3 DNA. A D gene is named only where the DNA matches it firmly. Expanded clones get a size class; other rows say once, few or many, or leave the size out.

>.|TRBV7-9|.|TRBJ2-3
CASSPGDLREQYF
TGTGCCAGCAGCCCCGGGGACCTGCGGGAGCAGTATTTT
>.|TRBV28|.|TRBJ1-2
CASGELRVYGYTF
TGTGCCAGCGGGGAGTTACGTGTCTATGGCTACACCTTC
>.|TRBV2|.|TRBJ1-4
CASSDITAEEKLFF
TGTGCCAGCAGTGATATAACAGCTGAGGAAAAACTGTTTTTT
>TRBD2|TRBV19|.|TRBJ2-3
CASSPGGGGVADTQYF
TGTGCCAGTAGCCCCGGGGGCGGGGGGGTAGCAGATACGCAGTATTTT
>.|TRBV4-1|once|TRBJ2-2
CASSHATRSRTGELFF
TGCGCCAGCAGCCACGCAACTAGGTCTCGCACCGGGGAGCTGTTTTTT
>TRBD2|TRBV5-6|.|TRBJ2-1
CASSSSGGAFYEQFF
TGTGCCAGCAGCTCTAGCGGGGGGGCCTTTTATGAGCAGTTCTTC
>TRBD2|TRBV11-2|.|TRBJ2-3
CASSARSGGGVLDTQYF
TGTGCCAGCAGCGCCCGGTCGGGGGGGGGAGTCCTAGATACGCAGTATTTT
>TRBD2|TRBV6-4|.|TRBJ2-1
CASSVSSGTRSYNEQFF
TGTGCCAGCAGTGTCTCATCCGGGACTAGGTCCTACAATGAGCAGTTCTTC
>TRBD2|TRBV5-1|.|TRBJ2-4
CASKESLAEKNIQYF
TGCGCCAGCAAAGAAAGCCTAGCGGAAAAAAACATTCAGTACTTC
>.|TRBV29-1|.|TRBJ1-2
CSVLLVGGYGYTF
TGCAGCGTTCTCCTAGTGGGGGGCTATGGCTACACCTTC
>.|TRBV4-2|.|TRBJ1-4
CASSQTGQPERNEKLFF
TGTGCCAGCAGCCAGACCGGACAGCCCGAAAGGAATGAAAAACTGTTTTTT
>.|TRBV6-2/TRBV6-3|.|TRBJ1-6
CASSPRGGSYNSPLHF
TGTGCCAGCAGCCCGAGGGGGGGCTCCTATAATTCACCCCTCCACTTT
>.|TRBV7-2|.|TRBJ2-1
CASSLGGTSYNEQFF
TGTGCCAGCAGCTTAGGCGGAACCTCCTACAATGAGCAGTTCTTC